The rows below give T cell receptor beta chains drawn from one sample of a study of identifying expanded T cells in peripheral blood. The repertoire was sequenced with immunoSEQ multiplex PCR; TCRdb's copy has only in-frame clones and lacks some. The data show 50,000 to 65,000 clones, about 85% seen once. The sample was blood. The receptors originated from a person aged 18 to 75 in good health. The CDR3 runs from the conserved cysteine through the conserved F or W. A D gene is named only where the DNA matches it firmly. Size is omitted from some rows. Given values are once, few, many or a class for expanded clones.

>12|.|TRBJ1-4|.|TRBV6-1
TGTGCCAGCAGAAACCTACAGGGTCAACTGTTTTTT
CASRNLQGQLFF
>17|.|TRBJ2-1|.|TRBV4-2
TGTGCCAGCAGCCAAGATTGGAGGGGACAGAAACACAATGAGCAGTTCTTC
CASSQDWRGQKHNEQFF
>15|TRBD1|TRBJ1-2|.|TRBV5-4
TGTGCCAGCAGCTTTGAGGGACAGGGGTCCAGTGGCTACACCTTC
CASSFEGQGSSGYTF
>14|.|TRBJ1-1|.|TRBV7-9
TGTGCCAGCACCTTTCAGTCTGGGAACACTGAAGCTTTCTTT
CASTFQSGNTEAFF
>12|.|TRBJ2-5|.|TRBV29-1
TGCAGCGTTGGTCAGCTCCAAGAGACCCAGTACTTC
CSVGQLQETQYF
>14|TRBD1|TRBJ2-3|.|TRBV7-2
TGTGCCAGCAGGAAAGACAGGGTTTCAAATACGCAGTATTTT
CASRKDRVSNTQYF
>12|TRBD1|TRBJ2-7|.|TRBV6-6
TGTGCCAGCCGGACAGGGTTCTACGAGCAGTACTTC
CASRTGFYEQYF
>13|.|TRBJ1-5|.|TRBV11-3
TGTGCCAGCAGCTTAGGGGACAATCAGCCCCAGCATTTT
CASSLGDNQPQHF
>15|TRBD1|TRBJ2-5|.|TRBV2
TGTGCCAGCAGGGAAGGGACAGGGGTTCATGTGACCCAGTACTTC
CASREGTGVHVTQYF
>14|.|TRBJ1-2|once|TRBV18
TGTGCCACCTCAGCCGACAGTGCGTGGATGGGCTACACCTTC
CATSADSAWMGYTF
>14|.|TRBJ2-7|once|TRBV27
TGTGCCACCTCAAGCCCCAGCGGCTCACGGAAGCAGTACTTC
CATSSPSGSRKQYF
>14|.|TRBJ2-3|.|TRBV7-3
TGTGCCAGCAGCTTATTGGGGGGCACAGATACGCAGTATTTT
CASSLLGGTDTQYF
>14|TRBD1|TRBJ2-1|few|TRBV11-2
TGTGCCAGCAGCTTGGACAGGGAATACAATGAGCAGTTCTTC
CASSLDREYNEQFF
>13|TRBD1|TRBJ1-2|few|TRBV19
TGTGCCAGTACCTTACAGGGGGCGCATGGCTACACCTTC
CASTLQGAHGYTF
>14|TRBD1|TRBJ2-1|once|TRBV6-6
TGTGCCAGCAGCAAACGGACAGGGGCTAATGAGCAGTTCTTC
CASSKRTGANEQFF
>14|.|TRBJ1-2|once|TRBV2
TGTGCCAGCATCCGAACCAGGGGTGGCTATGGCTACACCTTC
CASIRTRGGYGYTF
>14|.|TRBJ2-5|.|TRBV6-6
TGTGCCAGCAGCCTCGGACGGGCGGGGGAGACCCAGTACTTC
CASSLGRAGETQYF
>16|.|TRBJ2-1|.|TRBV19
TGTGCCAGTAGTATAATCGAGCGGGTAGGATACAATGAGCAGTTCTTC
CASSIIERVGYNEQFF
>15|TRBD2|TRBJ2-3|.|TRBV7-9
TGTGCCAGCAGCCGGACTAGCGGGCGGCCAGATACGCAGTATTTT
CASSRTSGRPDTQYF
>14|.|TRBJ2-2|.|TRBV7-2
TGTGCCAGCAGCCCTATACGGGGTCCCGGGGAGCTGTTTTTT
CASSPIRGPGELFF
>16|.|TRBJ2-2|.|TRBV25-1
TGTGCCAGCAGTGATAGGAGGGGGCCTCGCACCGGGGAGCTGTTTTTT
CASSDRRGPRTGELFF
>14|.|TRBJ2-5|few|TRBV29-1
TGCAGCGCTATACCGGGCCATACTAAGGAGACCCAGTACTTC
CSAIPGHTKETQYF
>17|.|TRBJ1-2|few|TRBV18
TGTGCCAGCTCACCGAAGTCAAGGGTCGGTGGATTCTATGGCTACACCTTC
CASSPKSRVGGFYGYTF
>14|.|TRBJ2-3|.|TRBV2
TGTGCCAGCCATTCGGGGGGCGGGACGTATACGCAGTATTTT
CASHSGGGTYTQYF
>15|TRBD2|TRBJ2-2|.|TRBV4-2
TGTGCCAGCAGCCAAGAGCGGGGGGGCCCCGGGGAGCTGTTTTTT
CASSQERGGPGELFF
>17|.|TRBJ2-2|.|TRBV7-6
TGTGCCAGCAGCTTAGCGGGGGGACCGGGTGGCACCGGGGAGCTGTTTTTT
CASSLAGGPGGTGELFF
>14|.|TRBJ2-7|.|TRBV5-8
TGTGCCAGCAGCTTGGGTCCAGGGGCCTACGAGCAGTACTTC
CASSLGPGAYEQYF
>14|.|TRBJ1-2|.|TRBV9
TGTGCCAGCAGCGTAGGGCAGACTAACTATGGCTACACCTTC
CASSVGQTNYGYTF
>15|.|TRBJ2-7|.|TRBV9
TGTGCCAGCAGCGTAGGTGGGACACCTGACTACGAGCAGTACTTC
CASSVGGTPDYEQYF
>15|.|TRBJ1-1|few|TRBV9
TGTGCCAGCAGCGTAGGGGGTCGGCTGAACACTGAAGCTTTCTTT
CASSVGGRLNTEAFF
>15|.|TRBJ2-2|once|TRBV5-1
TGCGCCAGCAGCTTGGGGATTCGGGGAACCGGGGAGCTGTTTTTT
CASSLGIRGTGELFF
>15|.|TRBJ2-1|.|TRBV11-3
TGTGCCAGCAGCTCGGACTTAAGCTCCTACAATGAGCAGTTCTTC
CASSSDLSSYNEQFF
>15|.|TRBJ1-5|.|TRBV2
TGTGCCAGCAGTTCCCAGGGCATTAGCAATCAGCCCCAGCATTTT
CASSSQGISNQPQHF
>13|TRBD1|TRBJ1-2|.|TRBV25-1
TGTGCCAGCAGCAACAGGGGGGTCTATGGCTACACCTTC
CASSNRGVYGYTF
>15|.|TRBJ2-1|.|TRBV10-2
TGCGCCAGCAGTGAGGACCGCCTGACCCACAATGAGCAGTTCTTC
CASSEDRLTHNEQFF
>14|.|TRBJ1-2|.|TRBV18
TGTGCCAGCTCACCACTTCCCAAGGGCGAGGGCTACACCTTC
CASSPLPKGEGYTF
>17|.|TRBJ2-3|once|TRBV5-1
TGCGCCAGCAGCTTGGGGTCGGGGGACAGAAGCACAGATACGCAGTATTTT
CASSLGSGDRSTDTQYF
>14|TRBD1|TRBJ2-1|.|TRBV10-3
TGTGCCATCAGTAGGACAGGCATTGGGGGTGAGCAGTTCTTC
CAISRTGIGGEQFF
>13|.|TRBJ1-2|.|TRBV5-1
TGCGCCAGCCGCCGGGACCCAAGTCGTGGCTACACCTTC
CASRRDPSRGYTF
>14|.|TRBJ2-2|.|TRBV18
TGTGCCAGCTTCAGAGACCCGAAAACCGGGGAGCTGTTTTTT
CASFRDPKTGELFF
>15|.|TRBJ2-7|.|TRBV28
TGTGCCAGCAGTGAATCTGGAACAGGGGAGGAAGAGCAGTACTTC
CASSESGTGEEEQYF